The source of this TCR beta chain is a study of blood T cell repertoires in COVID-19. Using immunoSEQ multiplex PCR, the repertoire was profiled, and TCRdb retains in-frame clones only, with some absent. The sample contains approximately 150,000 clones, over 75% of which appear only once. The germline V gene has CDR1 WSHSY and CDR2 SAAADI. The V and J ends lost 3 bases and 6 bases respectively, with 6 bases between them. The length of the CDR3 is 12 residues. The TCR was taken from a human donor in a cohort sampled during active COVID-19. The chain has TRBV10-2 and TRBJ2-1; D is undetermined. Sequenced sample: peripheral blood. The CDR3 DNA follows: TGCGCCAGCAGTGAAACGGGCAATGAGCAGTTCTTC. It yields the protein CASSETGNEQFF.